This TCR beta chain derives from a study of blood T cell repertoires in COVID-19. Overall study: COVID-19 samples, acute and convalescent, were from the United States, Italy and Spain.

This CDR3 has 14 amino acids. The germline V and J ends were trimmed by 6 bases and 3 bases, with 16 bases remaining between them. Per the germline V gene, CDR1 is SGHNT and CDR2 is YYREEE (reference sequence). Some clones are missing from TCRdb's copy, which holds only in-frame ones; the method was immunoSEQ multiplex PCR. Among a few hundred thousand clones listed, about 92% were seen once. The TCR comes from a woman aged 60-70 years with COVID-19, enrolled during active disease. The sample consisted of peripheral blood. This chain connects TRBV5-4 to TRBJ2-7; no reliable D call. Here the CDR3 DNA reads TGTGCCAGCACCCTAAACCCAACCGGCTACGAGCAGTACTTC. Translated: CASTLNPTGYEQYF.